This is a list of T cell receptor beta chains from one sample in a study of blood T cell repertoires in COVID-19. Sequencing used immunoSEQ multiplex PCR; TCRdb keeps in-frame clones, though not all of them. The sample contains about 280,000 clones, about nine tenths of which appear only once. The sequencing input was peripheral blood. The receptor source for this set is a woman in her twenties or thirties with COVID-19, enrolled during active disease. Each CDR3 is given with its conserved first and last residue. A D gene is named only where the DNA matches it firmly. Expanded clones get a size class; other rows say once, few or many, or leave the size out.

len	v_gene	abundance	j_gene	d_gene	CDR3nt	CDR3aa
15	TRBV6-1	once	TRBJ2-5	TRBD2	TGTGCCAGCAGTGAAACCCTAGCGGGTGGGGAGACCCAGTACTTC	CASSETLAGGETQYF
13	TRBV5-1	NA	TRBJ1-1	NA	TGCGCCAGCAGCCCTCTAGTCAACACTGAAGCTTTCTTT	CASSPLVNTEAFF
15	TRBV19	NA	TRBJ1-5	TRBD1	TGTGCCAGTAGGGGAAGGTTGACAGGGCACCAGCCCCAGCATTTT	CASRGRLTGHQPQHF
13	TRBV27	once	TRBJ2-7	NA	TGTGCCAGCAGGCCGGGAGCCTCCTACGAGCAGTACTTC	CASRPGASYEQYF
16	TRBV5-6	NA	TRBJ2-2	TRBD2	TGTGCCAGCAGCTTGGTGGGTAGCGGGAGTGACGGGGAGCTGTTTTTT	CASSLVGSGSDGELFF
15	TRBV18	NA	TRBJ1-1	NA	TGTGCCAGCTCACCAAGACCCGGGATCGACACTGAAGCTTTCTTT	CASSPRPGIDTEAFF
12	TRBV28	few	TRBJ1-6	NA	TGTGCCAGCAGTTTTAGAGCATCACCCCTCCACTTT	CASSFRASPLHF
16	TRBV6-5	NA	TRBJ2-6	NA	TGTGCCAGCAGTTACATTCGGGGCTCTGGGGCCAACGTCCTGACTTTC	CASSYIRGSGANVLTF
14	TRBV5-5	NA	TRBJ2-3	TRBD1	TGTGCCAGCAGCTTGGGGACAGGGGCAGATACGCAGTATTTT	CASSLGTGADTQYF
15	TRBV5-1	NA	TRBJ2-3	NA	TGCGCCAGCAGATTCACCCAGGGCAGCACAGATACGCAGTATTTT	CASRFTQGSTDTQYF
14	TRBV10-1	NA	TRBJ2-7	TRBD2	TGCGCCAGCAGTGAAGCGGGAGAATCCTACGAGCAGTACTTC	CASSEAGESYEQYF
18	TRBV29-1	once	TRBJ2-7	TRBD2	TGCAGCGTTGAAGACCCCCTTGGGGGAGGGAGGGGCTCCTACGAGCAGTACTTC	CSVEDPLGGGRGSYEQYF
17	TRBV4-2	NA	TRBJ2-3	NA	TGTGCCAGCAGCCAAGATACAGGCGGCCAACGCACAGATACGCAGTATTTT	CASSQDTGGQRTDTQYF
13	TRBV5-1	NA	TRBJ1-1	NA	TGCGCCAGCAGCTTGGACAGGGTCCCTGAAGCTTTCTTT	CASSLDRVPEAFF
15	TRBV25-1	few	TRBJ1-5	NA	TGTGCCAGCAGTGGGGGAGAGCTCCCAAATCAGCCCCAGCATTTT	CASSGGELPNQPQHF
15	TRBV7-3	NA	TRBJ2-2	TRBD2	TGTGCCAGCAGCCCGCAGGGACTAGCGGGAGGGGAGCTGTTTTTT	CASSPQGLAGGELFF
14	TRBV25-1	NA	TRBJ1-3	TRBD1	TGTGCCAGCAGTAGACAGGGTCCTGGAAACACCATATATTTT	CASSRQGPGNTIYF
16	TRBV28	NA	TRBJ1-1	NA	TGTGCCAGCAGCCGAGGTGACAGAATCATGAACACTGAAGCTTTCTTT	CASSRGDRIMNTEAFF
14	TRBV3-1/TRBV3-2	NA	TRBJ2-2	TRBD2	TGTGCCAGCAGCGAAAGACTAGCGTCCGGGGAGCTGTTTTTT	CASSERLASGELFF
16	TRBV2	NA	TRBJ1-5	TRBD1	TGTGCCAGCGTTAGGGACAGGGGATATAGCAATCAGCCCCAGCATTTT	CASVRDRGYSNQPQHF
15	TRBV24-1	NA	TRBJ2-3	TRBD1	TGTGCCACCAGTGACACAGGGACAGGGGAAGATACGCAGTATTTT	CATSDTGTGEDTQYF
14	TRBV30	NA	TRBJ1-2	NA	TGTGCCTGGAGTAAAGGGGCCTCTAACTATGGCTACACCTTC	CAWSKGASNYGYTF
17	TRBV19	NA	TRBJ2-1	TRBD2	TGTGCCAGTAGTATTACCGGGACTAGCGGGCAGTACAATGAGCAGTTCTTC	CASSITGTSGQYNEQFF
12	TRBV24-1	few	TRBJ1-2	NA	TGTGCCACCAGTGATTTGCTCGGTGGCTACACCTTC	CATSDLLGGYTF
13	TRBV27	NA	TRBJ2-7	TRBD2	TGTGCCAGCAGGAGCGGGGGATCCTACGAGCAGTACTTC	CASRSGGSYEQYF
14	TRBV3-1/TRBV3-2	once	TRBJ1-6	NA	TGTGCCAGCAACTCAATAATGTCCCATTCACCCCTCCACTTT	CASNSIMSHSPLHF
13	TRBV29-1	NA	TRBJ2-7	TRBD2	TGCAGCGCTGCGGGACTAGCGAATTACGAGCAGTACTTC	CSAAGLANYEQYF
15	TRBV28	NA	TRBJ2-2	TRBD1	TGTGCCAGCAGGTCGGGGACAGCGAACACCGGGGAGCTGTTTTTT	CASRSGTANTGELFF
14	TRBV6-5	NA	TRBJ2-7	TRBD2	TGTGCCAGCAGGGGGGACGCGGGAGCAGGCGAGCAGTACTTC	CASRGDAGAGEQYF
13	TRBV9	NA	TRBJ1-1	NA	TGTGCCAGCAGCGTTGACACCGGGACAGAAGCTTTCTTT	CASSVDTGTEAFF
13	TRBV2	NA	TRBJ2-7	NA	TGTGCCAGCAGGGGGAGTGACCGCTACGAGCAGTACTTC	CASRGSDRYEQYF
19	TRBV29-1	NA	TRBJ1-2	TRBD1	TGCAGCGTTGATTTTTCCCGCGGGACAGTTAACCCTACTAACTATGGCTACACCTTC	CSVDFSRGTVNPTNYGYTF
13	TRBV7-9	NA	TRBJ1-1	NA	TGTGCCAGCAGCTTCAGGGAAGTCGCTGAAGCTTTCTTT	CASSFREVAEAFF
15	TRBV14	NA	TRBJ2-3	NA	TGTGCCAGCAGGGCCAGGAGGGGTGCCCCAGATACGCAGTATTTT	CASRARRGAPDTQYF
15	TRBV6-5	NA	TRBJ2-1	TRBD2	TGTGCCAGCAGTCGGGGGACTAGCGGTAACAATGAGCAGTTCTTC	CASSRGTSGNNEQFF
15	TRBV5-5	NA	TRBJ1-5	TRBD1	TGTGCCAGCAGCGTGACAGGGGATAGTAATCAGCCCCAGCATTTT	CASSVTGDSNQPQHF
12	TRBV12-3/TRBV12-4	NA	TRBJ1-2	NA	TGTGCCAGCAGTTTTCAGGGCAGCGGCTACACCTTC	CASSFQGSGYTF
15	TRBV28	NA	TRBJ1-6	TRBD1	TGTGCCAGCAGCGAGCCCGGGACAGGGAATTCACCCCTCCACTTT	CASSEPGTGNSPLHF
16	TRBV19	NA	TRBJ2-1	TRBD2	TGTGCCAGTAGTAGAGCGGGAGTTCCGGGTAACAATGAGCAGTTCTTC	CASSRAGVPGNNEQFF
17	TRBV7-2	NA	TRBJ2-5	TRBD2	TGTGCCAGCAGCCCCTTCCCCCGCGGGAGGGTGGGTGAGACCCAGTACTTC	CASSPFPRGRVGETQYF
16	TRBV7-2	NA	TRBJ2-3	TRBD2	TGTGCCAGCCCAAAGGGGGCTAGCGGGAAAACAGATACGCAGTATTTT	CASPKGASGKTDTQYF
15	TRBV5-6	NA	TRBJ1-3	TRBD1	TGTGCCAGCAGCTTTACGCCAGGACAGGGGGCAACCATATATTTT	CASSFTPGQGATIYF
15	TRBV9	NA	TRBJ2-3	TRBD2	TGTGCCAGCAGCGTAGGCGGGAGCGGCACAGATACGCAGTATTTT	CASSVGGSGTDTQYF
14	TRBV5-1	NA	TRBJ1-1	NA	TGCGCCAGCAGCTTGAACTATGAGAACACTGAAGCTTTCTTT	CASSLNYENTEAFF
14	TRBV6-6	NA	TRBJ2-1	NA	TGTGCCAGCAGTTACGCAGGGGCAGACAATGAGCAGTTCTTC	CASSYAGADNEQFF
15	TRBV25-1	NA	TRBJ2-7	TRBD1	TGTGCCAGCAGTGAGGGGGGACAGGGGTTCCACGAGCAGTACTTC	CASSEGGQGFHEQYF
15	TRBV7-3	NA	TRBJ1-2	TRBD1	TGTGCCAGCAGCTTAGTGGACAGGCTTAACTATGGCTACACCTTC	CASSLVDRLNYGYTF
13	TRBV29-1	NA	TRBJ2-1	NA	TGCAGCGTTGAGGCCCTGGGGCACAATGAGCAGTTCTTC	CSVEALGHNEQFF
12	TRBV18	NA	TRBJ1-5	NA	TGTGCCAGCTCTCTGGACTCAGGGGCCCAGCATTTT	CASSLDSGAQHF
13	TRBV2	NA	TRBJ2-7	NA	TGTGCCAGCAGTGCCCCGGGTCCCTACGAGCAGTACTTC	CASSAPGPYEQYF
12	TRBV28	NA	TRBJ1-6	NA	TGTGCCGGGATGGAGCAGGGCGGGGCCCTCCACTTT	CAGMEQGGALHF
13	TRBV29-1	NA	TRBJ1-1	NA	TGCAGCGTGAAGGCAGGGGCGGAAACTGAAGCTTTCTTT	CSVKAGAETEAFF
12	TRBV11-2	NA	TRBJ1-2	NA	TGTGCCAGCAGCTTCAGGGGACGCGGCTACACCTTC	CASSFRGRGYTF
16	TRBV6-1	NA	TRBJ2-7	NA	TGTGCCAGCAGTGAAAGGAGTTGGGGCGCTGACTCCGAGCAGTACTTC	CASSERSWGADSEQYF
15	TRBV5-1	NA	TRBJ2-7	TRBD1	TGCGCCAGCAGCTTGGTGGGACAGGGAACGTCCGAGCAGTACTTC	CASSLVGQGTSEQYF
13	TRBV28	NA	TRBJ1-1	NA	TGTGCCATCTCGATCGGGTTGAGCACTGAAGCTTTCTTT	CAISIGLSTEAFF
15	TRBV19	NA	TRBJ2-7	NA	TGTGCCAGTAGTATGAGCGAAAGTATCTCCTACGAGCAGTACTTC	CASSMSESISYEQYF
14	TRBV9	NA	TRBJ1-1	NA	TGTGCCAGCAGCGTATCTCCGGGGGACACTGAAGCTTTCTTT	CASSVSPGDTEAFF